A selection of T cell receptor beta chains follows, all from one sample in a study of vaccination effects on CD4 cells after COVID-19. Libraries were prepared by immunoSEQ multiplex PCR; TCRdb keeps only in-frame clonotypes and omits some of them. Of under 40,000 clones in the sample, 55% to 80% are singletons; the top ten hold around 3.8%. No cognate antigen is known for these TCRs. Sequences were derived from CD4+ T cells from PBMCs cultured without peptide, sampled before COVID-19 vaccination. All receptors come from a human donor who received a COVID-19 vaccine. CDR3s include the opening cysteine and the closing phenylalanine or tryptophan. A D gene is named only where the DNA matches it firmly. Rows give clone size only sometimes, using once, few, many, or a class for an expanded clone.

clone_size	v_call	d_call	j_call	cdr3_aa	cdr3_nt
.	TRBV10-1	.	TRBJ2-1	CASSEGGGIDEQFF	TGCGCCAGCAGTGAAGGGGGGGGAATCGATGAGCAGTTCTTC
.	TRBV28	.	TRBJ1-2	CASSARRQRTYGYTF	TGTGCCAGCAGTGCCCGTCGACAGAGAACCTATGGCTACACCTTC
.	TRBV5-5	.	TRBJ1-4	CASSLATGTRSNEKLFF	TGTGCCAGCAGCTTGGCCACAGGGACAAGGTCTAATGAAAAACTGTTTTTT
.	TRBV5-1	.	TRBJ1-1	CASSGGGANTEAFF	TGCGCCAGCAGCGGGGGGGGCGCGAACACTGAAGCTTTCTTT
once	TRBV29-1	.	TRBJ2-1	CSVEDTSRGTGQFF	TGCAGCGTTGAAGATACCTCTCGGGGTACCGGGCAGTTCTTC
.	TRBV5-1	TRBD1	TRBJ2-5	CASSLPGTGPLETQYF	TGCGCCAGCAGCTTGCCCGGGACAGGGCCTCTTGAGACCCAGTACTTC
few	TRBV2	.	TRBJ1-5	CASSAVTVSNQPQHF	TGTGCCAGCAGCGCTGTGACAGTATCGAATCAGCCCCAGCATTTT
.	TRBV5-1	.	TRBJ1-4	CASSTGRTNEKLFF	TGCGCCAGCAGTACAGGGAGAACTAATGAAAAACTGTTTTTT
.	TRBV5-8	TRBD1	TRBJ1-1	CASSPRDRGDAKILF	TGTGCCAGCAGCCCCCGGGACAGGGGGGACGCGAAGATCCTCTTT
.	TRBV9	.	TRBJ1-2	CASSVASLYGYTF	TGTGCCAGCAGCGTAGCCAGCCTTTATGGCTACACCTTC
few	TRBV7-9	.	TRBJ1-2	CASSFLYPGLGGYTF	TGTGCCAGCAGCTTTTTATACCCAGGACTCGGTGGCTACACCTTC
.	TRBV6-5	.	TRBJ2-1	CASTLDGSYNEQFF	TGTGCCAGCACTCTCGACGGCTCCTACAATGAGCAGTTCTTC
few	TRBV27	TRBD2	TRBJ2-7	CASSILFPSGTTYEQYF	TGTGCCAGCAGTATCCTTTTCCCTAGCGGGACAACTTACGAGCAGTACTTC
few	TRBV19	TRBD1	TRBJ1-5	CASSSQGASNQPQHF	TGTGCCAGTAGTTCACAGGGGGCGAGCAATCAGCCCCAGCATTTT
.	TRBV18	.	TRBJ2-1	CASVKGQGDEQFF	TGTGCCAGCGTAAAGGGCCAGGGCGATGAGCAGTTCTTC
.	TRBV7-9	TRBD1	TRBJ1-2	CASSPGGFDYGYTF	TGTGCCAGCAGTCCAGGGGGTTTCGACTATGGCTACACCTTC
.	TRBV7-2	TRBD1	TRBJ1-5	CASSQDRGSNQPQHF	TGTGCCAGCAGCCAAGACAGGGGGAGCAATCAGCCCCAGCATTTT
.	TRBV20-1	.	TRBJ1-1	CGTWGNTEAFF	TGCGGAACCTGGGGTAACACTGAAGCTTTCTTT
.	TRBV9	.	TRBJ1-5	CASSVGTLNQPQHF	TGTGCCAGCAGCGTAGGGACACTGAATCAGCCCCAGCATTTT
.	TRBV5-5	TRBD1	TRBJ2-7	CASSFSTGGSYEQYF	TGTGCCAGCAGCTTCTCAACAGGGGGTAGCTACGAGCAGTACTTC
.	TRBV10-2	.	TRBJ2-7	CASSDARVAVTYEQYF	TGCGCCAGCAGTGATGCGCGGGTCGCCGTAACCTACGAGCAGTACTTC
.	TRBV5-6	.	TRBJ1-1	CASSFPGNTEAFF	TGTGCCAGCAGCTTCCCGGGGAACACTGAAGCTTTCTTT
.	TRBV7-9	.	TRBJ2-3	CAAGYGADTQYF	TGTGCGGCCGGGTATGGGGCAGATACGCAGTATTTT
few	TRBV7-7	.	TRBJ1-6	CASSHPQAGYNSPLHF	TGTGCCAGCAGCCACCCCCAGGCAGGATATAATTCACCCCTCCACTTT
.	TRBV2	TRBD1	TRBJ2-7	CASSQRQGVIEQYF	TGTGCCAGCAGCCAAAGACAGGGGGTGATCGAGCAGTACTTC
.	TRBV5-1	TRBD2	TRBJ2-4	CASSPSGGRLSKNIQYF	TGCGCCAGCAGCCCGTCGGGGGGGCGATTATCCAAAAACATTCAGTACTTC
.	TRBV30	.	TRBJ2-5	CAWSNSGGGETQYF	TGTGCCTGGAGTAACTCGGGGGGCGGGGAGACCCAGTACTTC
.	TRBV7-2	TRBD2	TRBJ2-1	CASSLLAGPYNEQFF	TGTGCCAGCAGCCTACTAGCGGGGCCATACAATGAGCAGTTCTTC
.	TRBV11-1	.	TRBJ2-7	CASSSIKPGRHYEQYF	TGTGCCAGCAGCTCAATTAAACCGGGACGACACTACGAGCAGTACTTC
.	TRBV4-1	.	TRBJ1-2	CASRPKGNYGYTF	TGCGCCAGCAGACCAAAGGGTAACTATGGCTACACCTTC
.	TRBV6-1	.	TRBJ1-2	CASSEVGRGRGGYTF	TGTGCCAGCAGTGAAGTTGGCAGGGGTAGGGGTGGCTACACCTTC
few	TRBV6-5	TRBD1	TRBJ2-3	CASRNSGTATDTQYF	TGTGCCAGCAGAAATTCCGGGACAGCCACAGATACGCAGTATTTT
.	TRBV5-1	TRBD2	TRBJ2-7	CASSLLASGRYEQYF	TGCGCCAGCAGCTTGTTGGCTAGCGGGAGATACGAGCAGTACTTC
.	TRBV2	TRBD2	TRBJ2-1	CAREASGSSYNEQFF	TGTGCCAGGGAGGCTAGCGGCAGTTCCTACAATGAGCAGTTCTTC
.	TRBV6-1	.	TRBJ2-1	CASSDVMGTIEQFF	TGTGCCAGCAGTGATGTAATGGGGACAATTGAGCAGTTCTTC
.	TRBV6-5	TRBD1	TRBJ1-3	CASSYRQGAGNTIYF	TGTGCCAGCAGTTACCGACAGGGAGCTGGAAACACCATATATTTT
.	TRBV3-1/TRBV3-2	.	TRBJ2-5	CASSQGSASETQYF	TGTGCCAGCAGCCAAGGTTCGGCTAGCGAGACCCAGTACTTC
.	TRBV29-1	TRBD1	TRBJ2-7	CSVLRDRESEQYF	TGCAGCGTTCTTAGGGACAGGGAGTCCGAGCAGTACTTC
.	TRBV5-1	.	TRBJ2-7	CASSRTSGNYEQYF	TGCGCCAGCAGCCGGACGTCGGGCAACTACGAGCAGTACTTC
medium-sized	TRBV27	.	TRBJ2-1	CASSTSSDNEQFF	TGTGCCAGCAGTACCTCTAGCGACAATGAGCAGTTCTTC
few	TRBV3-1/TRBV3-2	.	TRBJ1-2	CASSLGTVDNYGYTF	TGTGCCAGCAGCCTCGGGACCGTAGATAACTATGGCTACACCTTC
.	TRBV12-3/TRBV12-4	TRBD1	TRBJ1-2	CASSGGQAYGYTF	TGTGCCAGCAGTGGGGGACAGGCCTATGGCTACACCTTC
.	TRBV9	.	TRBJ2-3	CASSVLPSTDTQYF	TGTGCCAGCAGCGTGTTGCCGAGCACAGATACGCAGTATTTT
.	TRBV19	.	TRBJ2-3	CASSEPFLTDTQYF	TGTGCCAGTAGTGAACCTTTTCTCACGGATACGCAGTATTTT
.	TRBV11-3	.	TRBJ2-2	CASSLEGTGAGELFF	TGTGCCAGCAGCTTAGAAGGAACGGGAGCCGGGGAGCTGTTTTTT
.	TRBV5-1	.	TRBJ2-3	CASSPRGPGTDTQYF	TGCGCCAGCAGCCCCCGAGGTCCCGGCACAGATACGCAGTATTTT
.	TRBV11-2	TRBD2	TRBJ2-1	CASSSLSGRVNEQFF	TGTGCCAGCAGCTCATTGAGCGGGAGGGTCAATGAGCAGTTCTTC
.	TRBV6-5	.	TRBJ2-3	CASSHGKGRDTQYF	TGTGCCAGCAGTCACGGGAAGGGTCGGGATACGCAGTATTTT
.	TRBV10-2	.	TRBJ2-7	CASSRPTRGLSYEQYF	TGCGCCAGCAGTCGCCCTACTAGAGGTCTTTCCTACGAGCAGTACTTC
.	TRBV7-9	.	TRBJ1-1	CASSTRQPFEAFF	TGTGCCAGCAGTACCCGACAGCCCTTTGAAGCTTTCTTT
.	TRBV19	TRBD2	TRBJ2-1	CASSLWGGSGYNEQFF	TGTGCCAGTAGTCTATGGGGGGGGAGCGGGTACAATGAGCAGTTCTTC
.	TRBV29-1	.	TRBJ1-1	CSVDGEMNTEAFF	TGCAGCGTTGATGGGGAGATGAACACTGAAGCTTTCTTT
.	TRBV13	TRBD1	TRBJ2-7	CASSPDPGQESSYEQYF	TGTGCCAGCAGCCCCGACCCCGGACAGGAGAGCTCCTACGAGCAGTACTTC